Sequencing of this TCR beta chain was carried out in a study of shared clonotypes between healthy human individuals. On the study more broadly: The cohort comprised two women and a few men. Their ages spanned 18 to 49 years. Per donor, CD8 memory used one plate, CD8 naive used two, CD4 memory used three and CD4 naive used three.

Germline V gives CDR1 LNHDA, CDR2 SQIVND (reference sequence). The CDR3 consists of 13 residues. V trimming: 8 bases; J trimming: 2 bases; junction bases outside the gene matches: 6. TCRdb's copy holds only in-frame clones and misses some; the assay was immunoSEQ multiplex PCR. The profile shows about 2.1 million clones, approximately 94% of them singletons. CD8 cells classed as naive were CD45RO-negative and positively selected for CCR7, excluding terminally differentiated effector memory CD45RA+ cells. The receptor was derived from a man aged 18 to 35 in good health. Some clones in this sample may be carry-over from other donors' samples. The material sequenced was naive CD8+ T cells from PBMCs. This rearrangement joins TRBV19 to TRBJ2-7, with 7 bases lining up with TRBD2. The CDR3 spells CASSGGFPYEQYF. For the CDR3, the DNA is TGTGCCAGTTCCGGGGGGTTCCCCTACGAGCAGTACTTC.